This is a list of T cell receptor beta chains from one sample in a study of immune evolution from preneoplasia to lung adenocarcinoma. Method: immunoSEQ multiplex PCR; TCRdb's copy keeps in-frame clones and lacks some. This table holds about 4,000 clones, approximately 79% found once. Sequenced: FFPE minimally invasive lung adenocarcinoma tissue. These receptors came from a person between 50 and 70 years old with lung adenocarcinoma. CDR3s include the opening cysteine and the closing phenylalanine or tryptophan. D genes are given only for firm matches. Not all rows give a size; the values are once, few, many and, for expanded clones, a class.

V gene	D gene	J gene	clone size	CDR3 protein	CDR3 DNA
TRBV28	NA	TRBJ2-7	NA	CASSHPAISSYEQYF	TGTGCCAGCAGTCATCCGGCTATAAGCTCCTACGAGCAGTACTTC
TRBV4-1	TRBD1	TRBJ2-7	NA	CASRSTGGYEQYF	TGCGCCAGCAGGTCCACAGGGGGCTACGAGCAGTACTTC
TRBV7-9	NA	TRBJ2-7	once	CASSGWIDPYEQYF	TGTGCCAGCAGCGGATGGATAGATCCATACGAGCAGTACTTC
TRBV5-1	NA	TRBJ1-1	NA	CASSAAGGAGAEAFF	TGCGCCAGCAGCGCCGCGGGGGGCGCTGGGGCTGAAGCTTTCTTT
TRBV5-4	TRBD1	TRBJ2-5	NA	CASSLAQGEETQYF	TGTGCCAGCAGCTTAGCGCAGGGGGAAGAGACCCAGTACTTC
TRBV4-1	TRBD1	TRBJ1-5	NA	CASSLRQGLDQPQHF	TGCGCCAGCAGCCTGCGACAGGGGCTGGATCAGCCCCAGCATTTT
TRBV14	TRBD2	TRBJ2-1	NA	CASSHPWTSGVPTHNEQFF	TGTGCCAGCAGCCATCCCTGGACTAGCGGGGTACCCACCCACAATGAGCAGTTCTTC
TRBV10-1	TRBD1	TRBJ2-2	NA	CASSESRQGYGELFF	TGCGCCAGCAGTGAGTCCCGACAGGGGTACGGGGAGCTGTTTTTT
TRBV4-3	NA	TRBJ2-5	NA	CASSQKGGKETQYF	TGCGCCAGCAGCCAAAAAGGGGGGAAAGAGACCCAGTACTTC
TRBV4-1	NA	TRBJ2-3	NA	CASSQDMRVGADTQYF	TGCGCCAGCAGCCAAGATATGCGGGTAGGGGCAGATACGCAGTATTTT
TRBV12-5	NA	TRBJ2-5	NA	CASGPGNSQETQYF	TGTGCTAGTGGTCCCGGTAACAGCCAAGAGACCCAGTACTTC
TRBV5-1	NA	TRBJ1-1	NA	CASRVDRLEAFF	TGCGCCAGCAGAGTTGACAGGCTTGAAGCTTTCTTT
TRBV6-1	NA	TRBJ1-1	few	CASSLLGGANTEAFF	TGTGCCAGCAGCCTACTGGGAGGGGCGAACACTGAAGCTTTCTTT
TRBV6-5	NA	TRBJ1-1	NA	CASRPQGWDTEAFF	TGTGCCAGCAGGCCACAGGGTTGGGACACTGAAGCTTTCTTT
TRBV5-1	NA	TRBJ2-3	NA	CASSLGQGGTDTQYF	TGCGCCAGCAGCTTGGGGCAGGGAGGCACAGATACGCAGTATTTT
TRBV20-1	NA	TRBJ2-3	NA	CSATDWNTQYF	TGCAGTGCAACCGACTGGAATACGCAGTATTTT
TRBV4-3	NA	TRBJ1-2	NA	CASSITSGSFGGYTF	TGCGCCAGCAGCATCACATCCGGGTCCTTCGGTGGCTACACCTTC
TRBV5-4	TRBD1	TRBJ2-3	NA	CASSGDRGNQDTQYF	TGTGCCAGCAGTGGGGACAGGGGCAACCAGGATACGCAGTATTTT
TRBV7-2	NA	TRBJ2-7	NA	CASSLLGGEQYF	TGTGCCAGCAGCTTGTTGGGAGGCGAGCAGTACTTC
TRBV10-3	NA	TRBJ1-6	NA	CAIRTGDSPLHF	TGTGCCATCAGAACGGGGGATTCACCCCTCCACTTT
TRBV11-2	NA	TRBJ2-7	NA	CASSPDWTYEQYF	TGTGCCAGCAGTCCGGACTGGACCTACGAGCAGTACTTC
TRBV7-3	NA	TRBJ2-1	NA	CASSLNPSSYNEQFF	TGTGCCAGCAGCTTAAATCCAAGCTCCTACAATGAGCAGTTCTTC
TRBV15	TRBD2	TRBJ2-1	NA	CATSTDEGTSRDEQFF	TGTGCCACCAGCACAGATGAGGGGACTAGCCGTGATGAGCAGTTCTTC
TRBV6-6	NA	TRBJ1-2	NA	CASSGRDHLGIYGYTF	TGTGCCAGCAGTGGCCGGGACCACCTTGGAATCTATGGCTACACCTTC
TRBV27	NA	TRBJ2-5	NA	CASSLHQQETQYF	TGTGCCAGCAGTTTACATCAGCAAGAGACCCAGTACTTC
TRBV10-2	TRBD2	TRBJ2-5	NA	CASSESTGGAVETQYF	TGCGCCAGCAGTGAGTCGACGGGGGGGGCCGTAGAGACCCAGTACTTC
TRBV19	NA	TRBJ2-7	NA	CASKTKGEQYF	TGTGCCAGTAAAACTAAGGGGGAGCAGTACTTC
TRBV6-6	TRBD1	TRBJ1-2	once	CASSYSGTAGNYGYTF	TGTGCCAGCAGTTATTCTGGGACAGCAGGAAACTATGGCTACACCTTC
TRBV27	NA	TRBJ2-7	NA	CASSLSSGSSYEQYF	TGTGCCAGCAGTTTATCGTCGGGGTCATCCTACGAGCAGTACTTC
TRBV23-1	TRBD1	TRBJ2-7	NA	CASSQRTGDYEQYF	TGCGCCAGCAGTCAAAGGACAGGGGACTACGAGCAGTACTTC
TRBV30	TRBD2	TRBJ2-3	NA	CACTLAGTDTQYF	TGTGCCTGTACGTTAGCGGGAACAGATACGCAGTATTTT
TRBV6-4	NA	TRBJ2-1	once	CASSDSDGGNNEQFF	TGTGCCAGCAGTGACTCCGACGGGGGAAACAATGAGCAGTTCTTC